Reported below is one TCR beta chain. This sample was taken from a study of blood T cell repertoires in COVID-19. Study in general: Sites in the United States, Italy and Spain provided acute and convalescent COVID-19 samples. In each case, the material was cDNA or gDNA derived from T cells, B-cell-depleted T cells, or PBMCs.

The CDR3 contains 12 residues. Trimming removed 2 bases from V and 8 bases from J; junction bases left unmatched: 2. The V gene's germline CDR1 is LGHDT and CDR2 YNNKEL (reference sequence). Methods used by the authors: Amplified reference gene primers provided the basis for estimating nucleated cell counts. This table comes from immunoSEQ multiplex PCR, and its TCRdb copy is limited to in-frame clones, with some not included. Clone size and the V and J calls come from that table; the DNA yielded D and trimming. The profile shows approximately 97,000 clones, 90% of them singletons. This TCR derives from a man between 60 and 70 years old with acute or convalescent COVID-19. The sequenced material came from peripheral blood. The gene calls are TRBV3-1 (or the pseudogene TRBV3-2) and TRBJ1-2; 7 bases fit TRBD1. Here the CDR3 DNA reads TGTGCCAGCAGCCAAACACAGGGGGGCTACACCTTC. The encoded protein is CASSQTQGGYTF.